The 23 T cell receptor beta chains given below trace back to one sample, sequenced in a study of blood T cell repertoires in COVID-19. The data were produced by immunoSEQ multiplex PCR, yet TCRdb's version contains in-frame clones alone and is incomplete. The sample holds 130,000 or so clones, roughly 90% seen once. Sequencing input: peripheral blood. The receptors here all came from a human donor with COVID-19, enrolled during active disease. The donor label of this sample is uncertain.

This clone was observed a handful of times. J is TRBJ2-2 and V is TRBV5-4; weak D call: TRBD2 (5 bases). V lost 2 bases to trimming and J lost 5 bases, with 13 bases between them. Germline V CDR1 and CDR2: SGHNT, YYREEE (reference sequence). There are 15 residues in the CDR3. This chain's CDR3 is CASSLGGPETGELFF. The CDR3 DNA reads as TGTGCCAGCAGCTTAGGCGGGCCGGAGACCGGGGAGCTGTTTTTT.

The chain combines TRBV5-6 with TRBJ1-1; D ambiguous. V gave up 0 bases and J gave up 1 base, with 4 bases separating them. Germline V gene lookup returns CDR1 SGHDT and CDR2 YYEEEE. The CDR3 has 13 amino acids. The CDR3 region is CASSLGRNTEAFF. Here the CDR3 DNA reads TGTGCCAGCAGCTTGGGGAGGAACACTGAAGCTTTCTTT. Full variable domain (rest looked up from reference TRBV5-6 and TRBJ1-1): DAGVTQSPTHLIKTRGQQVTLRCSPKSGHDTVSWYQQALGQGPQFIFQYYEEEERQRGNFPDRFSGHQFPNYSSELNVNALLLGDSALYLCASSLGRNTEAFFGQGTRLTVV.

The CDR3 loop reads CASSPDRGLSYEQYF. As DNA, the CDR3 is TGTGCCAGCAGCCCGGACAGGGGCCTCTCCTACGAGCAGTACTTC. The V call is TRBV11-2, the J call TRBJ2-7, with 9 bases identical to TRBD1. Per the germline V gene, CDR1 is SGHAT and CDR2 is FQNNGV. The CDR3 loop spans 15 amino acids. V lost 5 bases to trimming and J lost 0 bases; unmatched junction nucleotides: 5.

This chain connects TRBV29-1 to TRBJ1-1; D remains unclear. CDR1 SQVTM and CDR2 ANQGSEA come from the germline V gene. V lost 7 bases and J lost 1, with 10 bases in between. CDR3 length equals 12 residues. The DNA of the CDR3 is TGCAGCGCGGCGGGTACGAACACTGAAGCTTTCTTT. This translates into CSAAGTNTEAFF.

The chain links TRBV3-1 (or the pseudogene TRBV3-2) to TRBJ2-5; 10 nucleotides match TRBD2. The CDR3 totals 17 residues. The V and J ends lost 2 bases and 5 bases, in that order; junction bases with no gene match: 11. CDR1 and CDR2 (germline): LGHDT, YNNKEL (reference sequence). Written as DNA, the CDR3 is TGTGCCAGCAGCCAACTCATACAGCGGGGGGGATGGGAGACCCAGTACTTC. Translation: CASSQLIQRGGWETQYF.

The DNA of the CDR3 is TGTGCCAGCAGCCCAGAAACCTGGGCGAATGAAAAACTGTTTTTT. It specifies CASSPETWANEKLFF. The V and J genes are TRBV4-2 and TRBJ1-4, with D hard to call. V dropped 4 bases and J dropped 5 bases, with 14 bases sitting between them. Germline CDR1 LGHNA, CDR2 YNFKEQ. The CDR3 runs to 15 residues.

This chain links TRBV19 with TRBJ2-5, with D maybe TRBD2 (6 bases). The ends were cut back, 6 bases at V and 9 bases at J, with 17 bases in the middle. Germline lookup yields CDR1 LNHDA and CDR2 SQIVND (reference sequence). CDR3 length equals 13 residues. The CDR3 nucleotides are TGTGCCAGTAGCCCTGGCGGGGCCGGGGCCCAGTACTTC. Translated: CASSPGGAGAQYF.

This chain connects TRBV7-9 to TRBJ1-2, with D uncertain. Between the trimmed V and J ends, which lost 5 bases and 3 bases, there was a span of 16 bases. The CDR3 extends over 15 amino acids. Germline assignment: CDR1 SEHNR and CDR2 FQNEAQ (reference sequence). CDR3 protein: CASSIHSKIDYGYTF. The CDR3 DNA reads as TGTGCCAGCAGCATCCACTCGAAGATAGACTATGGCTACACCTTC.

V gene TRBV11-2 combines with J gene TRBJ1-4; D unresolved. Trimming took 5 bases from V and 8 from J, leaving 24 bases between them. Germline CDR1 SGHAT, CDR2 FQNNGV. CDR3 length equals 17 residues. CDR3 loop: CASSPPTGRVVREKLFF. Here the CDR3 DNA reads TGTGCCAGCAGCCCTCCTACGGGAAGGGTCGTCCGAGAAAAACTGTTTTTT.

Only one count was recorded for this clone. The J gene is TRBJ2-2, the V gene TRBV4-2, with 7 bases aligning to TRBD2. The V gene end was trimmed by 0 bases and the J gene end by 0 bases; junction bases not matched to a gene: 4. This CDR3 has 17 residues. Germline CDR1 and CDR2: LGHNA and YNFKEQ. The CDR3 loop is CASSQEVLAANTGELFF. In nucleotides, the CDR3 is TGTGCCAGCAGCCAAGAGGTCCTAGCGGCGAACACCGGGGAGCTGTTTTTT.

A few counts support this clone. The chain is built from TRBV5-1 and TRBJ2-2, with 11 bases aligning to TRBD1. The J segment lost 5 bases and the V segment lost 0 bases, leaving 6 bases of the junction unmatched. CDR1 SGHRS and CDR2 YFSETQ come from the germline V gene. The length of the CDR3 is 17 residues. The chain's CDR3 is CASSLGPGTGGTGELFF. The CDR3 DNA reads TGCGCCAGCAGCTTGGGTCCCGGGACAGGGGGTACCGGGGAGCTGTTTTTT.

The chain joins TRBV5-5 to TRBJ2-3; D is possibly TRBD1 (6 bases). The CDR3 spans 15 residues. Germline V gives CDR1 SGHKS, CDR2 YYEKEE (reference sequence). The V and J ends lost 5 bases and 3 bases respectively, with 16 bases between them. CDR3 coding DNA: TGTGCCAGCAGTCCCCGGACAGAGGGGACAGATACGCAGTATTTT. Protein product: CASSPRTEGTDTQYF.

The chain uses TRBV7-2 and TRBJ2-2; 7 bases match TRBD2. Trimming cost V 2 bases and J 1 base; bases outside gene matches: 4. The CDR3 spans 16 residues. Germline loops: CDR1 SGHTA, CDR2 FQGNSA. The CDR3, as DNA: TGTGCCAGCAGCTTATTCGGCGGGAGGAACACCGGGGAGCTGTTTTTT. Residues: CASSLFGGRNTGELFF.

V gene TRBV5-1 combines with J gene TRBJ2-4; possibly TRBD1 for D (5 bases). The germline CDR1 and CDR2 sequences are SGHRS and YFSETQ. CDR3 size: 13 residues. Trimming removed 4 bases at V and 5 bases at J, with 10 bases between. CDR3 protein: CASSLPTENIQYF. CDR3 DNA: TGCGCCAGCAGCCTACCGACAGAAAACATTCAGTACTTC.

The rearrangement joins TRBV6-5 to TRBJ1-4, with D hard to call. Germline assignment: CDR1 MNHEY and CDR2 SVGAGI. CDR3 size: 14 residues. The V and J ends lost 0 bases and 8 bases respectively, with 10 bases between them. Written as DNA, the CDR3 is TGTGCCAGCAGTTACTCAGGAGGGAGGGAAAAACTGTTTTTT. This sequence encodes CASSYSGGREKLFF.

The chain carries TRBV5-1 and TRBJ1-1; D ambiguous. V was cut by 0 bases and J by 1 base, with 4 bases left in between. This CDR3 is built from 13 residues. CDR1 SGHRS and CDR2 YFSETQ come from the germline V gene. The CDR3 loop is CASSLDRNTEAFF. CDR3 bases: TGCGCCAGCAGCTTGGACAGGAACACTGAAGCTTTCTTT. Filled out from reference TRBV5-1 and TRBJ1-1, the complete variable domain reads KAGVTQTPRYLIKTRGQQVTLSCSPISGHRSVSWYQQTPGQGLQFLFEYFSETQRNKGNFPGRFSGRQFSNSRSEMNVSTLELGDSALYLCASSLDRNTEAFFGQGTRLTVV.

This clone has a single count. The chain uses TRBV21-1 and TRBJ2-1; the table's D call, TRBD1, has no DNA check behind it. TRBV21-1 is a pseudogene locus. The CDR3 contains 16 residues. Here the CDR3 DNA reads TGTGCCAGCAGCCCCTTTCGTGACAGGGTCTACAATGAGCAGTTCTTC. Translating it yields CASSPFRDRVYNEQFF.

J is TRBJ2-3 and V is TRBV12-3 or TRBV12-4, with TRBD2 as a possible D gene (6 bases). The CDR3 extends over 12 amino acids. Trimming took 7 bases from V and 1 from J, leaving 6 bases between them. CDR3 sequence reads: CASTGGTDTQYF. CDR3 nucleotide sequence: TGTGCCAGCACGGGAGGCACAGATACGCAGTATTTT.

In this sample, this clone turned up a few times. The CDR3 protein is CASSSRGGEQYF. The CDR3 DNA reads TGTGCCAGTAGCTCCAGGGGCGGAGAGCAGTACTTC. The chain carries TRBV19 and TRBJ2-7; maybe TRBD1 (6 bases). The germline V and J ends were trimmed by 6 bases and 7 bases, with 13 bases remaining between them. CDR1 and CDR2 (germline): LNHDA, SQIVND (reference sequence). This CDR3 has 12 amino acids.

This chain links TRBV5-1 with TRBJ1-4; no firm D call. Trimming took off 5 bases at V and 4 bases at J, with 12 bases between the two ends. This CDR3 has 14 residues. CDR1 and CDR2 (germline): SGHRS, YFSETQ. The CDR3 nucleotides are TGCGCCAGCAGTCTAAGCGACGATAATGAAAAACTGTTTTTT. This encodes CASSLSDDNEKLFF. Looking up the rest from reference TRBV5-1 and TRBJ1-4 gives the full variable domain: KAGVTQTPRYLIKTRGQQVTLSCSPISGHRSVSWYQQTPGQGLQFLFEYFSETQRNKGNFPGRFSGRQFSNSRSEMNVSTLELGDSALYLCASSLSDDNEKLFFGSGTQLSVL.

The chain employs TRBV9 and TRBJ2-3; TRBD2 agrees at 11 bases. V trimming: 4 bases; J trimming: 1 base; junction bases outside the gene matches: 5. CDR1 is SGDLS and CDR2 is YYNGEE in the germline V gene. The CDR3 contains 16 residues. The CDR3 DNA follows: TGTGCCAGCAGCCTCCTAGCGGGGGGCCGCACAGATACGCAGTATTTT. Translating it yields CASSLLAGGRTDTQYF.

This chain joins TRBV9 and TRBJ2-1; D is possibly TRBD1 (6 bases). V was cut by 4 bases and J by 4 bases, with 18 bases left in between. The CDR3 is 16 residues long. In germline, CDR1 is SGDLS, CDR2 YYNGEE. CDR3 nucleotide sequence: TGTGCCAGCAGCTCCCGACCAGGGGTAGTTTACAATGAGCAGTTCTTC. Protein product: CASSSRPGVVYNEQFF.

The chain employs TRBV9 and TRBJ1-5; tentative D call: TRBD1 (5 bases). The CDR3 covers 14 residues. The V and J ends lost 2 bases and 7 bases respectively, with 13 bases between them. Germline V gives CDR1 SGDLS, CDR2 YYNGEE. The CDR3 DNA follows: TGTGCCAGCAGCGTTGGGGCATCTCACCAGCCCCAGCATTTT. It translates to CASSVGASHQPQHF.